The 17 T cell receptor beta chains below were found in one sample sequenced in a study of shared clonotypes between healthy human individuals. Produced via immunoSEQ multiplex PCR; TCRdb's table is partial and in-frame only. The table has 2.3 million or so clones, approximately 93% seen once; the top ten hold about 0.41%. Sequencing input: naive CD4+ T cells from PBMCs. Subset noted: CD45RA+ positively selected. The receptor set was obtained from a man aged 18 to 30 in good health. Some clones in this sample may be carry-over from other donors' samples.

The chain links TRBV11-2 to TRBJ1-2; D gene uncertain. The CDR3 is made up of 14 amino acids. V lost 5 bases and J 5 bases, leaving 15 bases between the germline ends. Germline CDR1 reads SGHAT; CDR2 reads FQNNGV. The CDR3 nucleotides are TGTGCCAGCAGCCCCGAATTGAAGGGTTATGGCTACACCTTC. Protein: CASSPELKGYGYTF.

CDR3 sequence reads: CASSVVEQHGSGANVLTF. In DNA form, the CDR3 reads TGTGCCAGCAGCGTAGTGGAACAGCATGGCTCTGGGGCCAACGTCCTGACTTTC. J is TRBJ2-6 and V is TRBV9; D ambiguous. The CDR3 runs 18 residues. The V end lost 0 bases, the J end lost 0 bases, and 13 bases lay between the germline ends. Germline-derived CDR1 and CDR2 are SGDLS and YYNGEE.

V usage is TRBV5-1 and J usage is TRBJ2-5, with D perhaps matching TRBD2 (6 bases). V was cut by 2 bases and J by 3 bases, with 14 bases left in between. Germline V gives CDR1 SGHRS, CDR2 YFSETQ. The CDR3 has 15 amino acids. The CDR3 region is CASSFHGGTEETQYF. CDR3 nucleotide sequence: TGCGCCAGCAGCTTCCATGGGGGGACGGAAGAGACCCAGTACTTC.

This chain connects TRBV7-9 to TRBJ1-2, with D tentatively TRBD1 (5 bases). The germline gives CDR1 SEHNR, CDR2 FQNEAQ (reference sequence). This CDR3 contains 15 residues. Trimming shortened V by 5 bases and J by 8 bases, and 21 bases separated the two germline ends. In DNA, the CDR3 is TGTGCCAGCAGCAGGCCACCGGGACCCGGAGGAGGCTACACCTTC. It encodes CASSRPPGPGGGYTF.

The chain uses TRBV10-1 and TRBJ2-5; unclear D gene. Germline V gene data show CDR1 as WNHNN and CDR2 as SYGVQD (reference sequence). The CDR3 extends over 10 amino acids. Trimming shortened V by 9 bases and J by 5 bases, and 7 bases separated the two germline ends. The CDR3 reads CARPRETQYF. In DNA, the CDR3 is TGCGCCAGGCCTAGGGAGACCCAGTACTTC.

This clone was seen once. The same CDR3 also results from other DNA sequences found in this sample. The chain is built from TRBV9 and TRBJ2-3, with a tentative D call TRBD2 (5 bases). This CDR3 contains 14 residues. V was clipped by 0 bases and J by 1 base, with 6 bases between them. Germline loops: CDR1 SGDLS, CDR2 YYNGEE. The CDR3 bases are TGTGCCAGCAGCGTAGCGCGGGGCACAGATACGCAGTATTTT. Translating gives CASSVARGTDTQYF.

V gene TRBV18 combines with J gene TRBJ2-1, with 12 nucleotides matching TRBD2. The junction had 6 bases not matched to a gene; V was cut back by 5 bases and J by 13 bases. The CDR3 is made up of 13 amino acids. The germline gives CDR1 KGHSH, CDR2 LQKENI. The CDR3 DNA reads as TGTGCCAGCTCAAGACTAGCGGGAGTAGGCCAGTTCTTC. Amino acid sequence: CASSRLAGVGQFF.

V gene TRBV5-1 combines with J gene TRBJ2-4; 8 bases map to TRBD2. Per germline, CDR1 SGHRS and CDR2 YFSETQ. The ends lost 2 bases at V and 7 bases at J; junction bases unmatched: 5. The CDR3 is 14 residues long. The CDR3 spells CASSLDGRGNIQYF. As DNA, the CDR3 is TGCGCCAGCAGCTTAGACGGGAGGGGGAACATTCAGTACTTC. The full variable domain, with the rest looked up from reference TRBV5-1 and TRBJ2-4, is KAGVTQTPRYLIKTRGQQVTLSCSPISGHRSVSWYQQTPGQGLQFLFEYFSETQRNKGNFPGRFSGRQFSNSRSEMNVSTLELGDSALYLCASSLDGRGNIQYFGAGTRLSVL.

The chain combines TRBV5-3 with TRBJ2-5; no clear D. TRBV5-3 falls under the ORF class, with uncertain function. The CDR3 is 11 residues long. V was shortened by 4 bases and J by 5 bases, with 6 bases between the two germline ends. This CDR3 reads CARSARETQYF. CDR3 nucleotides: TGTGCCAGAAGCGCGAGGGAGACCCAGTACTTC.

This chain links TRBV9 with TRBJ2-1, with 9 bases lining up with TRBD2. Looked up from germline, CDR1 is SGDLS and CDR2 is YYNGEE. This CDR3 has 13 residues. Trimming at V came to 1 base and at J to 12 bases, leaving 5 bases not matched to a gene. CDR3 region: CASSVRTSARQFF. The CDR3 nucleotides read TGTGCCAGCAGCGTAAGGACTAGCGCCCGGCAGTTCTTC.

This clone appeared once. V gene TRBV7-9 combines with J gene TRBJ1-4, with D possibly TRBD1 on 6 matching bases. The germline CDR1 and CDR2 sequences are SEHNR and FQNEAQ (reference sequence). This CDR3 comprises 16 residues. The V and J ends lost 5 bases and 8 bases respectively, with 21 bases between them. The CDR3 here is CASSPYWGGRGEKLFF. CDR3 sequence (DNA): TGTGCCAGCAGCCCCTATTGGGGGGGGCGAGGGGAAAAACTGTTTTTT.

This chain uses TRBV11-2 with TRBJ1-1; tentative D call: TRBD1 (5 bases). The V end lost 1 base, the J end lost 5 bases, and 17 bases lay between the germline ends. The CDR3 consists of 16 residues. CDR1 and CDR2 from the germline V gene are SGHAT and FQNNGV. CDR3 DNA sequence: TGTGCCAGCAGCTTAGCCTCCGGGGACGGCGTAACTGAAGCTTTCTTT. Translated: CASSLASGDGVTEAFF.

The chain carries TRBV7-2 and TRBJ2-1; 11 bases fit TRBD2. With 6 bases clipped from V and 7 bases from J, the junction kept 8 bases outside the gene matches. Germline CDR1 is SGHTA and CDR2 is FQGNSA. CDR3 size: 15 residues. The chain's CDR3 is CASRGVAGGNNEQFF. In DNA, the CDR3 is TGTGCCAGCAGAGGAGTAGCGGGAGGGAATAATGAGCAGTTCTTC.

The chain uses TRBV29-1 and TRBJ2-5, with no clear D. The J call may be faulty, since TRBJ2-7 better matches the DNA end. The germline gives CDR1 SQVTM, CDR2 ANQGSEA. The length of the CDR3 is 13 residues. In DNA form, the CDR3 reads TGCAGCGTTGAAATAGGTGATCTCTACGAGCAGTACTTC. It codes for CSVEIGDLYEQYF.

The rearrangement uses TRBV6-1 and TRBJ2-5, with D maybe TRBD2 (5 bases). Germline-derived CDR1 and CDR2 are MNHNS and SASEGT. CDR3 length: 11 amino acids. Trimming left V 7 bases short and J 7 bases short, with 10 bases between. CDR3 amino acids: CASKRDSTQYF. The CDR3 DNA follows: TGTGCCAGCAAGAGGGATTCGACCCAGTACTTC.

The CDR3 loop is CASSTLAGGLDTQYF. The CDR3 coding sequence is TGTGCCAGTAGTACACTAGCGGGAGGGTTAGATACGCAGTATTTT. This rearrangement joins TRBV19 to TRBJ2-3, with 13 bases lining up with TRBD2. CDR3 length equals 15 residues. Germline V gene sequence: CDR1 LNHDA, CDR2 SQIVND (reference sequence). Trimming took 4 bases from V and 5 from J; bases not matched to a gene: 3.

Concerning this clone itself: This may come from a read error, since a much larger clone is one base off. In the same sample, other DNA sequences code for this CDR3. V gene TRBV28 combines with J gene TRBJ1-1; unclear D gene. V lost 4 bases, J lost 1 base, and 1 base lay in between. CDR3 length: 11 amino acids. Germline loops: CDR1 MDHEN, CDR2 SYDVKM. CDR3 nucleotides: TGTGCCAGCAGTTGGAACACTGAAGCTTTCTTT. It codes for CASSWNTEAFF.